Below are 11 T cell receptor beta chains sequenced from a single sample in a study of OX40 agonist ivuxolimab in advanced cancers. Produced via immunoSEQ multiplex PCR; TCRdb's table is partial and in-frame only. Of fewer than 100,000 clones detected, more than 75% appear once; the ten largest clones hold approximately 0.76%. Material: CD4+ or CD8+ T cells sorted from blood, obtained in a trial of the OX40 agonist ivuxolimab. All receptors come from an adult with an advanced solid tumor such as melanoma, head and neck, liver or kidney cancer.

In this sample, this clone is medium-sized. This sequence joins TRBV5-1 and TRBJ1-1, with 8 bases lining up with TRBD1. Trimming removed 0 bases from V and 11 bases from J; junction bases left unmatched: 6. The CDR3 totals 13 residues. Germline loops: CDR1 SGHRS, CDR2 YFSETQ. The CDR3 nucleotides are TGCGCCAGCAGCTTGGGGAAGGACAGGGAGGCTTTCTTT. It specifies CASSLGKDREAFF.

The chain is built from TRBV6-1 and TRBJ1-6; TRBD1 aligns across 8 bases. The germline CDR1 and CDR2 sequences are MNHNS and SASEGT. Trimming cost V 4 bases and J 5 bases; bases outside gene matches: 4. This CDR3 spans 15 amino acids. The CDR3 bases are TGTGCCAGCAGTGCGGACAGGGTGGATAATTCACCCCTCCACTTT. Translated: CASSADRVDNSPLHF.

The chain couples TRBV7-9 to TRBJ2-1; 7 bases are a match to TRBD1. Germline values: CDR1 SEHNR, CDR2 FQNEAQ (reference sequence). The length of the CDR3 is 15 residues. Losses at the gene ends were 5 bases for V and 4 bases for J; bases not matched to a gene: 8. The DNA of the CDR3 is TGTGCCAGCAGCGACCAAGGGGGCTCGTACAATGAGCAGTTCTTC. It yields the protein CASSDQGGSYNEQFF.

This rearrangement joins TRBV9 to TRBJ2-2; 8 bases are a match to TRBD2. Germline CDR1 reads SGDLS; CDR2 reads YYNGEE. J was trimmed by 4 bases and V by 4 bases; bases with no gene match: 6. The CDR3 is 15 amino acids. This chain's CDR3 is CASSLTGGPTGELFF. As DNA, the CDR3 is TGTGCCAGCAGCTTAACGGGGGGGCCCACCGGGGAGCTGTTTTTT.

This clone was recorded a few times. The chain employs TRBV19 and TRBJ1-5, with D possibly matching TRBD1 (6 bases). Looked up from germline, CDR1 is LNHDA and CDR2 is SQIVND (reference sequence). CDR3 length: 16 amino acids. V shed 7 bases and J shed 3 bases, with 19 bases lying between them. The CDR3 DNA reads as TGTGCCAGTACCCCGACAGGCCAATACAACAATCAGCCCCAGCATTTT. Protein: CASTPTGQYNNQPQHF.

To note about this clone: This sample includes further DNA sequences coding for the same CDR3. The rearrangement joins TRBV6-5 to TRBJ1-5, with D possibly being TRBD1 (5 bases). Trimming removed 6 bases at V and 4 bases at J, with 13 bases between. Germline V CDR1 and CDR2: MNHEY, SVGAGI. The length of the CDR3 is 14 residues. The CDR3 region has the DNA TGTGCCAGCAGCTCCCCGGGGGGGAATCAGCCCCAGCATTTT. This encodes CASSSPGGNQPQHF.

The chain employs TRBV15 and TRBJ2-5; perhaps TRBD1 as D (5 bases). CDR1 and CDR2 from the germline V gene are LNHNV and YYDKDF (reference sequence). The CDR3 is 13 amino acids. Trimming removed 0 bases at V and 4 bases at J, with 6 bases between. The CDR3 spells CATSRDDRETQYF. The DNA for the CDR3 is TGTGCCACCAGCAGAGATGACAGAGAGACCCAGTACTTC.

The V call is TRBV6-5, the J call TRBJ1-1; D is uncertain. Looked up from germline, CDR1 is MNHEY and CDR2 is SVGAGI. Trimming took off 7 bases at V and 0 bases at J, with 9 bases between the two ends. The CDR3 has 13 amino acids. CDR3: CASKSLMNTEAFF. The CDR3 DNA follows: TGTGCCAGCAAGTCACTGATGAACACTGAAGCTTTCTTT.

The J gene is TRBJ2-3, the V gene TRBV19, with unresolved D. Germline CDR1 and CDR2: LNHDA and SQIVND (reference sequence). V lost 2 bases and J lost 0, with 6 bases in between. This CDR3 region has 14 residues. DNA of the CDR3: TGTGCCAGTAGTATAAAACAAAGCACAGATACGCAGTATTTT. Protein sequence: CASSIKQSTDTQYF.

The J gene is TRBJ2-4, the V gene TRBV30; a possible D gene is TRBD2 (6 bases). This CDR3 region has 13 residues. The V end was cut by 1 base, the J end by 7 bases, with 11 bases between. The germline CDR1 and CDR2 sequences are GTSNPN and SVGIG (reference sequence). CDR3 sequence (DNA): TGTGCCTGGAGTGCTACTGCGGGGAACATTCAGTACTTC. Residues: CAWSATAGNIQYF.

The chain uses TRBV6-1 and TRBJ2-1; 11 positions match TRBD1. CDR1 and CDR2 from the germline V gene are MNHNS and SASEGT. V shed 11 bases, J shed 9 bases, and the junction held 15 bases outside the gene matches. This CDR3 contains 15 residues. DNA for the CDR3: TGTGCCGGTAAAATAGAGGACAGGGGGCTGGGTGAGCAGTTCTTC. It yields the protein CAGKIEDRGLGEQFF.